This record looks at one T cell receptor (beta chain) sequence and its context. The V gene's germline CDR1 is LGHDT and CDR2 YNNKEL (reference sequence). V gave up 0 bases and J gave up 8 bases; unmatched junction bases: 11. CDR3 length equals 18 residues. As handled by the study authors: Amplification from reference gene primers served as the basis for estimated nucleated cell counts. This table comes from immunoSEQ multiplex PCR, and its TCRdb copy is limited to in-frame clones, with some not included. V and J calls and clone size are those listed in that table; D and trimming were worked out from the DNA. Of just over 75,000 clones listed, around nine tenths are singletons. The record originates from a study of blood T cell repertoires in COVID-19.

Sample: peripheral blood. This chain connects TRBV3-1 (or the pseudogene TRBV3-2) to TRBJ2-1; 12 bases line up with TRBD2. The receptor's source is an elderly woman with active or convalescent COVID-19. In DNA, the CDR3 is TGTGCCAGCAGCCAAGATAAGAGACTAGCGGGAGTTTGCGATGAGCAGTTCTTC. Translated: CASSQDKRLAGVCDEQFF.